This TCR beta chain originates from a study of T cell clonotyping in hematopoietic cell transplantation. J was trimmed by 5 bases and V by 1 base; bases with no gene match: 3. The CDR3 has 15 amino acids. Germline assignment: CDR1 SGHTA and CDR2 FQGNSA. The assay was immunoSEQ multiplex PCR, and TCRdb's table has in-frame clones only and misses some. This sample carries roughly 6,500 clones, about 89% of them seen once, and the ten largest clones take 8.1%. This sequence joins TRBV7-2 and TRBJ1-3; 9 positions agree with TRBD1. Here the sequenced sample was peripheral blood mononuclear cells, taken 100 days after allogeneic stem cell transplant. The TCR sequence derives from a male patient aged 40 to 55 who had an allogeneic stem cell transplant from an unrelated donor, so the T cells may come from the graft donor. Some clones in this sample may be carry-over from other donors' samples. For the CDR3, the DNA is TGTGCCAGCAGCTTAGGAGGGACAGGGAGAAACACCATATATTTT. Amino acid sequence: CASSLGGTGRNTIYF.